This TCR beta chain stems from a study of patients and donors after allogeneic stem cell transplantation. This clonotype was detected a few times. TCRdb reprocessed the RT-PCR reads via MiXCR and lists one record per CDR3 protein. Of about a million distinct CDR3 sequences listed, around 17% are singletons. The CDR3 has 20 residues. Sequenced sample: blood, either unsorted or a sorted T cell fraction (not recorded which). This chain uses TRBV21-1 with TRBJ1-2; the table's D call, TRBD1, has no DNA check behind it. TRBV21-1 is a documented pseudogene. The sequence was obtained from a human donor who was either an allogeneic HSCT recipient or a stem cell or donor lymphocyte infusion donor (not recorded which). It is not recorded whose cells these are; they may come from a transplant donor. Here the CDR3 DNA reads TGTGCCAGCAGCAAAGAGAGGTTCTCGGACAGGGGGCCGTGGTTCTATGGCTACACCTTC. As protein: CASSKERFSDRGPWFYGYTF.